Given below is one T cell receptor (beta chain) in context. Its antigen is currently unknown. Per germline, CDR1 SGHVS and CDR2 FQNEAQ. This CDR3 is built from 13 residues. The data were obtained in a study of CXCR3-negative and CXCR3-positive naive CD8 T cells. TRB cDNA was prepared as libraries by UMI-labeled 5' RACE. Each CDR3 protein gets one entry in TCRdb, which reprocessed the 5' RACE reads and gives no DNA. The sample table sets out tens of thousands of distinct CDR3 sequences. Findings and limits, study-wide: TRB CDR3 properties indicated TCR strength, while surface CD5 was similar across naive subsets. Naive cells positive for CXCR3 carried more hydrophobic TRB CDR3s than CXCR3-negative ones.

The sorting of each CD8+ T cell subset was done in triplicate, at some 270,000 cells each. Naive CD8+ T cells had a CD45RO-CCR7+CD27+CD95- phenotype. The sample comprised naive CXCR3+ CD8+ T cells from blood. Subset reported: CD45RO-CCR7+CD27+CD95- naive CD8+ T cells expressing CXCR3 (TNR3+). The rearrangement uses TRBV7-8 and TRBJ1-1. The sequence came from a human donor in good health. Some clones in this sample may be carry-over from other donors' samples. The CDR3 spells CASTHRSYTEAFF.